This is a list of T cell receptor beta chains from one sample in a study of PD-1 blockade in classical Hodgkin lymphoma. TCRdb's copy holds only in-frame clones and misses some; the assay was immunoSEQ multiplex PCR. The sample consists of around 9,000 clones, about four fifths of them appearing once. The sample consisted of CD8+ T cells from blood, taken before the fourth cycle of nivolumab. These receptors were taken from a human donor with classical Hodgkin lymphoma. Each CDR3 is given with its conserved first and last residue. The order of the fields is D gene, CDR3 length, V gene, J gene, clone size, CDR3 DNA, CDR3 protein. D genes are given only for firm matches. Clone size is shown for a subset of rows, as once, few, many or a class of expanded clone.

D gene: NA; CDR3 length: 16; V gene: TRBV29-1; J gene: TRBJ1-2; clone size: NA; CDR3 DNA: TGCAGCGTTGAACACCCCGCGGCAGATCCTAAGTATGGCTACACCTTC; CDR3 protein: CSVEHPAADPKYGYTF
D gene: NA; CDR3 length: 14; V gene: TRBV6-9; J gene: TRBJ2-3; clone size: NA; CDR3 DNA: TGTGCCAGCACCACTCCTCGCGGCACAGATACGCAGTATTTT; CDR3 protein: CASTTPRGTDTQYF
D gene: NA; CDR3 length: 13; V gene: TRBV19; J gene: TRBJ1-2; clone size: NA; CDR3 DNA: TGTGCCAGTAGTATAACTGGGGCGCTTGGCTACACCTTC; CDR3 protein: CASSITGALGYTF
D gene: NA; CDR3 length: 13; V gene: TRBV19; J gene: TRBJ1-6; clone size: few; CDR3 DNA: TGTGCCAGTAAGGGCAGGTCAGGGGCACCCCTCCACTTT; CDR3 protein: CASKGRSGAPLHF
D gene: NA; CDR3 length: 10; V gene: TRBV20-1; J gene: TRBJ2-3; clone size: NA; CDR3 DNA: TGCAGTGCCAGTCCAGATACGCAGTATTTT; CDR3 protein: CSASPDTQYF
D gene: TRBD1; CDR3 length: 14; V gene: TRBV2; J gene: TRBJ1-4; clone size: NA; CDR3 DNA: TGTGCCAGCAGGGGACAGGACCAAAATGAAAAACTGTTTTTT; CDR3 protein: CASRGQDQNEKLFF
D gene: NA; CDR3 length: 18; V gene: TRBV4-1; J gene: TRBJ1-5; clone size: few; CDR3 DNA: TGCGCCAGCAGCCAAGATCTTATTTGGGGGGCTAGCAATCAGCCCCAGCATTTT; CDR3 protein: CASSQDLIWGASNQPQHF
D gene: NA; CDR3 length: 12; V gene: TRBV30; J gene: TRBJ2-3; clone size: NA; CDR3 DNA: TGTGCCTGGAGTGATCAGGGTACGCCGCAGTATTTT; CDR3 protein: CAWSDQGTPQYF
D gene: TRBD1; CDR3 length: 16; V gene: TRBV7-9; J gene: TRBJ2-1; clone size: NA; CDR3 DNA: TGTGCCAGCAGGTCCGGGACAGGGGGTTACTACAATGAGCAGTTCTTC; CDR3 protein: CASRSGTGGYYNEQFF
D gene: TRBD1; CDR3 length: 17; V gene: TRBV5-1; J gene: TRBJ2-5; clone size: NA; CDR3 DNA: TGCGCCAGCAGCTTCGGCCCGGGACAGGGGGCGGAGGAGACCCAGTACTTC; CDR3 protein: CASSFGPGQGAEETQYF
D gene: TRBD2; CDR3 length: 14; V gene: TRBV11-2; J gene: TRBJ2-1; clone size: NA; CDR3 DNA: TGTGCCAGCAGCTTACCCGGGGGGTACAATGAGCAGTTCTTC; CDR3 protein: CASSLPGGYNEQFF
D gene: TRBD2; CDR3 length: 17; V gene: TRBV4-1; J gene: TRBJ2-5; clone size: NA; CDR3 DNA: TGCGCCAGCAGCCAAGATCGTTTCGTACTAGCGGAAGAGACCCAGTACTTC; CDR3 protein: CASSQDRFVLAEETQYF
D gene: TRBD1; CDR3 length: 14; V gene: TRBV15; J gene: TRBJ2-1; clone size: NA; CDR3 DNA: TGTGCCACCAGCAGATGGACAGGTTACAATGAGCAGTTCTTC; CDR3 protein: CATSRWTGYNEQFF
D gene: NA; CDR3 length: 15; V gene: TRBV9; J gene: TRBJ2-3; clone size: NA; CDR3 DNA: TGTGCCAGCACCCAGTTCCAGTATAGCACAGATACGCAGTATTTT; CDR3 protein: CASTQFQYSTDTQYF
D gene: NA; CDR3 length: 13; V gene: TRBV27; J gene: TRBJ2-7; clone size: NA; CDR3 DNA: TGTGCCAGCAGTATTGGCCAAACGGATGAGCAGTACTTC; CDR3 protein: CASSIGQTDEQYF
D gene: TRBD1; CDR3 length: 16; V gene: TRBV9; J gene: TRBJ1-4; clone size: NA; CDR3 DNA: TGTGCCAGCAGCGTATCAAACAGGGGAACTAATGAAAAACTGTTTTTT; CDR3 protein: CASSVSNRGTNEKLFF
D gene: NA; CDR3 length: 15; V gene: TRBV6-4; J gene: TRBJ2-2; clone size: NA; CDR3 DNA: TGTGCCAGCAGTTCGAGGGGGGGCGAGACCGGGGAGCTGTTTTTT; CDR3 protein: CASSSRGGETGELFF
D gene: TRBD1; CDR3 length: 15; V gene: TRBV28; J gene: TRBJ2-7; clone size: NA; CDR3 DNA: TGTGCCAGCAGTCCCGACAGGGTTCACTCCTACGAGCAGTACTTC; CDR3 protein: CASSPDRVHSYEQYF
D gene: TRBD1; CDR3 length: 19; V gene: TRBV7-8; J gene: TRBJ2-7; clone size: NA; CDR3 DNA: TGTGCCAGCAGCTTAGCCCTTCGGGACAGGCCCACTTTCTGGTACGAGCAGTACTTC; CDR3 protein: CASSLALRDRPTFWYEQYF
D gene: TRBD2; CDR3 length: 14; V gene: TRBV5-1; J gene: TRBJ2-1; clone size: NA; CDR3 DNA: TGCGCCAGCACCCCTGGGGGGGGGTACAATGAGCAGTTCTTC; CDR3 protein: CASTPGGGYNEQFF
D gene: NA; CDR3 length: 15; V gene: TRBV7-2; J gene: TRBJ1-1; clone size: NA; CDR3 DNA: TGTGCCAGCAGCCTCACCGGTGGGGCCGGTATTGAAGCTTTCTTT; CDR3 protein: CASSLTGGAGIEAFF
D gene: NA; CDR3 length: 15; V gene: TRBV4-1; J gene: TRBJ2-7; clone size: NA; CDR3 DNA: TGCGCCAGCAGCCAAGTGCCCGGGTCAGGCTACGAGCAGTACTTC; CDR3 protein: CASSQVPGSGYEQYF
D gene: TRBD1; CDR3 length: 16; V gene: TRBV5-8; J gene: TRBJ2-2; clone size: NA; CDR3 DNA: TGTGCCAGCAGCGCCAGAGACAGGGGGTATTCCGGGGAGCTGTTTTTT; CDR3 protein: CASSARDRGYSGELFF
D gene: NA; CDR3 length: 14; V gene: TRBV7-9; J gene: TRBJ2-2; clone size: NA; CDR3 DNA: TGTGCCAGCAGGGCAGAACTGAACACCGGGGAGCTGTTTTTT; CDR3 protein: CASRAELNTGELFF
D gene: TRBD2; CDR3 length: 15; V gene: TRBV11-3; J gene: TRBJ2-1; clone size: NA; CDR3 DNA: TGTGCCAGCAGCCAACCGGGGGGGGGATACAATGAGCAGTTCTTC; CDR3 protein: CASSQPGGGYNEQFF
D gene: TRBD2; CDR3 length: 16; V gene: TRBV7-9; J gene: TRBJ2-1; clone size: NA; CDR3 DNA: TGTGCCAGCAGCCCCCGACTAGCGGGGCCCTACAATGAGCAGTTCTTC; CDR3 protein: CASSPRLAGPYNEQFF